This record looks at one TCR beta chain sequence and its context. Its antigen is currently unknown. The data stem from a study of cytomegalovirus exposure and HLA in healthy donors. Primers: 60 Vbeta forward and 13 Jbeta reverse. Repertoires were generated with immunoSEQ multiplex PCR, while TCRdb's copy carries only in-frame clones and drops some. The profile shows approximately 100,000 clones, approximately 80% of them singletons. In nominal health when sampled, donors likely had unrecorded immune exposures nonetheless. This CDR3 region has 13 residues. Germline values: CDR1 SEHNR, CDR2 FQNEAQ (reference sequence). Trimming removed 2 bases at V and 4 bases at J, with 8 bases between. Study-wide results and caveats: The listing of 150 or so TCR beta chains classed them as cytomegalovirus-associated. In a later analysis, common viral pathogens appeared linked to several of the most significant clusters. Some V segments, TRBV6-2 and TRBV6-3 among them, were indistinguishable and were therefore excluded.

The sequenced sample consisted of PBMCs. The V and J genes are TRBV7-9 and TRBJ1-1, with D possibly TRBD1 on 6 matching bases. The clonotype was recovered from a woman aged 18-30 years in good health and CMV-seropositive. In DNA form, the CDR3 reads TGTGCCAGCAGCTTATCACAGGGCACTGAAGCTTTCTTT. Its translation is CASSLSQGTEAFF. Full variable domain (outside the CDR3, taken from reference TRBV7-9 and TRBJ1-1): DTGVSQNPRHKITKRGQNVTFRCDPISEHNRLYWYRQTLGQGPEFLTYFQNEAQLEKSRLLSDRFSAERPKGSFSTLEIQRTEQGDSAMYLCASSLSQGTEAFFGQGTRLTVV.